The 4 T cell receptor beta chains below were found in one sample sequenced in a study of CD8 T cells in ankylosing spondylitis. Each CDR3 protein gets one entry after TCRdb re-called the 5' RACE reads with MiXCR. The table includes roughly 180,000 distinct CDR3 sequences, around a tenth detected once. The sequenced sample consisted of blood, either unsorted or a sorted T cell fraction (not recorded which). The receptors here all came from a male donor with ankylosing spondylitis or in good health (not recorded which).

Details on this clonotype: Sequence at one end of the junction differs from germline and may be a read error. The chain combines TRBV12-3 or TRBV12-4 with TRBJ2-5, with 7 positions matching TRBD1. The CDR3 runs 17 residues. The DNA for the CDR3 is TGTACCAGCAGTCGAATTTTCCCGGGACAGTACCAAGAGACCCAGTACTTC. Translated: CTSSRIFPGQYQETQYF.

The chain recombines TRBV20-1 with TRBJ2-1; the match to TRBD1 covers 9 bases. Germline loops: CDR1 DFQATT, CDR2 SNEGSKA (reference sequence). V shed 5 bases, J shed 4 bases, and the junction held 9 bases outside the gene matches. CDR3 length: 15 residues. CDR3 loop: CSAYSTGQGYNEQFF. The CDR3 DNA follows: TGCAGTGCTTATTCGACGGGACAGGGTTACAATGAGCAGTTCTTC.

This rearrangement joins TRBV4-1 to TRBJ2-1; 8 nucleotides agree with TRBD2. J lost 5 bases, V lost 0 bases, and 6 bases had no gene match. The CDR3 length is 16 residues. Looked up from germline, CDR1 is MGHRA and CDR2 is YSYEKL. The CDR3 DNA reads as TGCGCCAGCAGCCAAGATCCAGCGGGGGACCACAATGAGCAGTTCTTC. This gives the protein CASSQDPAGDHNEQFF.

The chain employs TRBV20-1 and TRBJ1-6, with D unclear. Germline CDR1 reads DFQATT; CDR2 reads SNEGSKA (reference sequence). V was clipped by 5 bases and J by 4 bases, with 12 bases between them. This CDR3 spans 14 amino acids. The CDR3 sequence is CSAFRQGYNSPLHF. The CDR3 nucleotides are TGCAGTGCTTTCAGGCAAGGGTATAATTCACCCCTCCACTTT.